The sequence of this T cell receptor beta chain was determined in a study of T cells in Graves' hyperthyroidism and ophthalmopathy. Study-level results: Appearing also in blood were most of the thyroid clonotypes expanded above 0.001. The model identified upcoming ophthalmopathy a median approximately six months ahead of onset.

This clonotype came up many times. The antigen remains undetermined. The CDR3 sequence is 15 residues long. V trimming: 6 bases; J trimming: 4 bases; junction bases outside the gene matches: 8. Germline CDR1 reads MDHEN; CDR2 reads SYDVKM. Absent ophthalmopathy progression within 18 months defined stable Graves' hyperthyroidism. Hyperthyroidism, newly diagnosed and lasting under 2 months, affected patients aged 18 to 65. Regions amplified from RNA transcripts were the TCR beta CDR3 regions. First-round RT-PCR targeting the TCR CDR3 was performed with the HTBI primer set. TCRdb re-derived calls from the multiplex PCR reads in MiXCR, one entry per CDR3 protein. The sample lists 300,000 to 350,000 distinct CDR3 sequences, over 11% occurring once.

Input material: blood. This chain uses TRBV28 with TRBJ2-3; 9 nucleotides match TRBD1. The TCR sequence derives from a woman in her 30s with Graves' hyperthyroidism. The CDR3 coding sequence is TGTGCCAGCAGCAGTACAGGGGGCAAGGCAGATACGCAGTATTTT. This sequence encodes CASSSTGGKADTQYF.